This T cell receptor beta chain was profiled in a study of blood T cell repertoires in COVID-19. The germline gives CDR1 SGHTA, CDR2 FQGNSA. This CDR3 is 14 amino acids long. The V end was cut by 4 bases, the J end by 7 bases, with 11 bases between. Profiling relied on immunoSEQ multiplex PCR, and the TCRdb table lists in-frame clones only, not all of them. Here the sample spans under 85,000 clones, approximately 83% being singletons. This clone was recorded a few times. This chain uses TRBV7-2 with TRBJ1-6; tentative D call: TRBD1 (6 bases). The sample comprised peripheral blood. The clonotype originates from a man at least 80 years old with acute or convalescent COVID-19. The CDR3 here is CASSYRVGNSPLHF. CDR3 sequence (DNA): TGTGCCAGCAGCTACAGGGTGGGCAATTCACCCCTCCACTTT.